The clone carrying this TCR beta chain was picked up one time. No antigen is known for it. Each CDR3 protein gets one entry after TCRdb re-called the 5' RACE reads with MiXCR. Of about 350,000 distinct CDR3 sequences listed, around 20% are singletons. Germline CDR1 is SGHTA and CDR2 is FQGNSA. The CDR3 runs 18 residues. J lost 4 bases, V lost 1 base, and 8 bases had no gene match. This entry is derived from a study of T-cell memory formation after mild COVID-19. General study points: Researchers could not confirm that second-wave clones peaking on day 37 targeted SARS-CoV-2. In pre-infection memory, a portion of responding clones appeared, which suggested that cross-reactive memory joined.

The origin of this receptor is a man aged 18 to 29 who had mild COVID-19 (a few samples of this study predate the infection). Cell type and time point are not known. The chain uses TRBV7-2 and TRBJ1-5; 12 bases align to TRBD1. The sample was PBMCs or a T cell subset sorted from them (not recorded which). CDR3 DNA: TGTGCCAGCAGCTTAGAGCGGGACAGGGGGCATCAAAATCAGCCCCAGCATTTT. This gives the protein CASSLERDRGHQNQPQHF.